The clone carrying this TCR beta chain was seen at least ten times. Authors of the study amplified TCR beta CDR3 regions from RNA transcripts. Researchers ran a first-round RT-PCR on the TCR CDR3 using the HTBI primer set. TCRdb re-derived calls from the multiplex PCR reads in MiXCR, one entry per CDR3 protein. The sample yields roughly 520,000 distinct CDR3 sequences, around 22% seen once. The data were obtained in a study of T cells in Graves' hyperthyroidism and ophthalmopathy. Ophthalmopathy cases met thresholds of Clinical Activity Score at least 3, NOSPECS grade at least 4 and duration under 3 months. It was uncontrolled infection, other autoimmune disease, pregnancy or lactation that excluded patients. The sequence derives from a woman aged 25 to 39 with Graves' ophthalmopathy. The sample comprised blood.

CDR3 DNA sequence: TGTGCCAGCAGTTACGGAATTGGGGACGGGGGCACTGAAGCTTTCTTT. The encoded protein is CASSYGIGDGGTEAFF. This chain links TRBV6-5 with TRBJ1-1, with a weak D call TRBD1 (5 bases). In germline, CDR1 is MNHEY, CDR2 SVGAGI. V was shortened by 2 bases and J by 4 bases, with 17 bases between the two germline ends. The CDR3 consists of 16 residues.